This T cell receptor beta chain came from a study of blood T cell repertoires in COVID-19. The CDR3 sequence is 16 residues long. Trimming removed 1 base at V and 0 bases at J, with 13 bases between. Looked up from germline, CDR1 is SGHTA and CDR2 is FQGNSA. TCRdb keeps only in-frame clones here, not all; method: immunoSEQ multiplex PCR. The table includes fewer than 250,000 clones, around 84% detected once. The gene calls are TRBV7-2 and TRBJ2-7; D uncertain. The source is a woman older than 75 with COVID-19, enrolled during active disease. The material sequenced was peripheral blood. The CDR3 coding sequence is TGTGCCAGCAGCTTAGTCTCAGGCAGAACCTCCTACGAGCAGTACTTC. This gives the protein CASSLVSGRTSYEQYF.